This TCR beta chain comes out of a study of cytomegalovirus exposure and HLA in healthy donors. Whole-study context: A prior study identified roughly 110 million unique TCR beta sequences from 200 million or so T cells. The study's findings and limits: Rarity characterized most TCR sequences, yet some public TCRs appeared in many donors. Listed as cytomegalovirus-associated were over 150 TCR beta chains. What a later analysis showed was that several of the most significant clusters appeared linked to common viral pathogens.

This clone was detected only a few times. Its antigen is still unknown. 13 Jbeta primers and 60 Vbeta primers were used for the PCR. The table came from immunoSEQ multiplex PCR; TCRdb's copy has only in-frame clones and leaves some out. The sample consists of about 150,000 clones, roughly 8.8% of them appearing once. With 0 bases removed from V and 3 bases from J, the gap between germline ends came to 8 bases. Germline V gives CDR1 KGHSH, CDR2 LQKENI. This CDR3 has 14 residues. This sequence was found in a woman in her forties in good health and CMV-seropositive. Input material: PBMCs. The chain is built from TRBV18 and TRBJ2-5, with no clear D. The DNA of the CDR3 is TGTGCCAGCTCACCACCGTCCGGTAAAGAGACCCAGTACTTC. It yields the protein CASSPPSGKETQYF.